What follows are 8 T cell receptor beta chains derived from one specimen sequenced in a study of molecular identifiers for immune sequencing clone quantification. Each CDR3 protein is one row after TCRdb ran MiXCR on the PCR reads. The repertoire holds about 86,000 distinct CDR3 sequences, with more than 20% as singletons. Input material: naive CD8+ T cells from blood, with Jurkat cell RNA spiked in. Subset specified: FACS-sorted CD8+CD4-CCR7+CD45RA+ naive T cells. These receptor sequences come from a human donor in good health. Some libraries in this study had Jurkat cell RNA spiked in.

At least ten counts were recorded for this clonotype. This sequence joins TRBV2 and TRBJ1-2; no definite D call. This CDR3 is 14 amino acids long. Deletions cut 1 base from V and 1 base from J, with 7 bases between. Germline CDR1 and CDR2: SNHLY and FYNNEI. CDR3 nucleotides: TGTGCCAGCAGTGAAGTGGAGGTTAACTATGGCTACACCTTC. Translating gives CASSEVEVNYGYTF.

The V and J genes are TRBV2 and TRBJ2-1, with D hard to call. Germline V CDR1 and CDR2: SNHLY, FYNNEI. The V gene lost 7 bases and the J gene lost 3 bases, with 13 bases spanning the gap. This CDR3 has 14 residues. In nucleotides, the CDR3 is TGTGCCAGCACCGGAATCTCGTTCTACAATGAGCAGTTCTTC. Its protein is CASTGISFYNEQFF.

In regard to this clonotype: Since a much larger clone is just one base distant, this may be a read error. CDR3 in DNA: TGTGCCAGCAGCCCGGCGGGGGGCTTAGATACGCAGTATTTT. This encodes CASSPAGGLDTQYF. The chain recombines TRBV7-6 with TRBJ2-3, with 8 nucleotides matching TRBD2. This CDR3 has 14 amino acids. V lost 5 bases, J lost 5 bases, and 6 bases stayed unmatched. Germline assignment: CDR1 SGHVS and CDR2 FNYEAQ.

Only a few counts were recorded for this clonotype. This sequence joins TRBV5-4 and TRBJ1-6; no reliable D call. This CDR3 contains 13 residues. With 4 bases removed from V and 6 bases from J, the gap between germline ends came to 8 bases. Germline CDR1 and CDR2: SGHNT and YYREEE (reference sequence). CDR3 nucleotides: TGTGCCAGCAGCCCGGGCCCTAATTCACCCCTCCACTTT. Translation gives CASSPGPNSPLHF. Together with reference TRBV5-4 and TRBJ1-6, the CDR3 gives the full variable domain: ETGVTQSPTHLIKTRGQQVTLRCSSQSGHNTVSWYQQALGQGPQFIFQYYREEENGRGNFPPRFSGLQFPNYSSELNVNALELDDSALYLCASSPGPNSPLHFGNGTRLTVT.

With respect to this clonotype: This could be a read error, since a much larger clone is one nucleotide away. The rearrangement uses TRBV6-2 or TRBV6-3 and TRBJ2-6, with TRBD1 as a possible D gene (5 bases). This CDR3 contains 15 residues. Germline V gene lookup returns CDR1 MNHEY and CDR2 SVGEGT. In nucleotides, the CDR3 is TGTGCCAGCAGTTACGGTGTCTCTGGGGCCAACGCCCTGACTTTC. This encodes CASSYGVSGANALTF.

This clonotype was counted at least ten times. The genes are TRBV28 and TRBJ2-3; 9 bases are a match to TRBD1. Trimming at V came to 6 bases and at J to 3 bases, leaving 1 base not matched to a gene. The CDR3 loop spans 13 amino acids. Germline values: CDR1 MDHEN, CDR2 SYDVKM. The CDR3 region has the DNA TGTGCCAGCAGGACAGGGGGAACAGATACGCAGTATTTT. Its translation: CASRTGGTDTQYF.

This clonotype was picked up many times. This sequence joins TRBV7-9 and TRBJ2-7, with D possibly matching TRBD1 (6 bases). The CDR3 sequence is 14 residues long. Germline V gives CDR1 SEHNR, CDR2 FQNEAQ (reference sequence). V lost 4 bases and J lost 5, with 15 bases in between. The CDR3 loop is CASSSVDRPDEQYF. The CDR3 coding sequence is TGTGCCAGCAGCTCGGTAGACAGGCCCGACGAGCAGTACTTC.

The chain recombines TRBV21-1 with TRBJ1-2; the tabulated D call, TRBD1, remains unverified against the DNA. TRBV21-1 is described as a pseudogene. The length of the CDR3 is 14 residues. CDR3 bases: TGTGCCAGCAGAGCCCCAGGGGAGGAGGATGGCTACACCTTC. Translated, it gives CASRAPGEEDGYTF.